This T cell receptor (beta chain) was profiled in a study of technical replicates of blood from a handful of donors. TCRdb's copy holds only in-frame clones and misses some; the assay was immunoSEQ multiplex PCR. This table has roughly 100,000 clones, 96% appearing once. This clone was observed once. The sequence was collected from a human donor in good health. The sample comprised T cells isolated from PBMCs.

CDR3 DNA: TGTGCCAGCAGCCCGGAGATAGCGGGGCCCACAGATACGCAGTATTTT. It encodes CASSPEIAGPTDTQYF. V usage is TRBV7-2 and J usage is TRBJ2-3; 8 positions agree with TRBD2. This CDR3 region has 16 residues. J lost 2 bases, V lost 5 bases, and 9 bases had no gene match. Germline CDR1 and CDR2: SGHTA and FQGNSA.